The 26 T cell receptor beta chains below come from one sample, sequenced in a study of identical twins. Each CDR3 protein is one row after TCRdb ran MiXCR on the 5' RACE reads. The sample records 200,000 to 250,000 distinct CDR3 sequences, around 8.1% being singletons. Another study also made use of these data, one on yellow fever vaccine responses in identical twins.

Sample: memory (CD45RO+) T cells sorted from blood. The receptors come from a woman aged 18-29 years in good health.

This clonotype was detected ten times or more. Written as DNA, the CDR3 is TGTGCCAGCAGCCCTGATTCAGATACGCAGTATTTT. Protein sequence: CASSPDSDTQYF. The chain has TRBV12-3 or TRBV12-4 and TRBJ2-3; D not resolved. Trimming stripped 6 bases from V and 4 bases from J, with 8 bases between. This CDR3 has 12 amino acids.

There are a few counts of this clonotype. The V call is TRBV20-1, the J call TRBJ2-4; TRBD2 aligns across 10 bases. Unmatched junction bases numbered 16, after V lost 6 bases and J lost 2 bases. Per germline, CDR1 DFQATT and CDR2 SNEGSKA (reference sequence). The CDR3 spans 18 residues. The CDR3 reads CSAKTAPGLALSKNIQYF. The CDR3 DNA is TGCAGTGCCAAAACCGCTCCGGGACTAGCGTTATCCAAAAACATTCAGTACTTC.

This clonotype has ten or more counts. CDR3 protein: CASSQDFQIYGYTF. CDR3 nucleotide sequence: TGCGCCAGCAGCCAAGATTTCCAGATCTATGGCTACACCTTC. The gene calls are TRBV4-3 and TRBJ1-2; D remains unclear. Trimming cost V 0 bases and J 4 bases, with 9 bases left between them. Germline V gives CDR1 LGHNA, CDR2 YSLEER. This CDR3 is 14 amino acids long.

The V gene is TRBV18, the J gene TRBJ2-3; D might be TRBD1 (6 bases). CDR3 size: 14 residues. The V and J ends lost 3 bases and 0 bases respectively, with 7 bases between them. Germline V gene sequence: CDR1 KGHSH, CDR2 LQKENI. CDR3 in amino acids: CASSPGASTDTQYF. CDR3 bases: TGTGCCAGCTCACCGGGGGCTAGCACAGATACGCAGTATTTT.

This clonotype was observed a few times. The chain's CDR3 is CASSLNPDPVYNEQFF. For the CDR3, the DNA is TGCGCCAGCAGCTTAAATCCCGACCCGGTCTACAATGAGCAGTTCTTC. The V and J genes are TRBV5-1 and TRBJ2-1; D is unclear. The ends were cut back, 2 bases at V and 3 bases at J, with 15 bases in the middle. Germline CDR1 is SGHRS and CDR2 is YFSETQ. The CDR3 totals 16 residues.

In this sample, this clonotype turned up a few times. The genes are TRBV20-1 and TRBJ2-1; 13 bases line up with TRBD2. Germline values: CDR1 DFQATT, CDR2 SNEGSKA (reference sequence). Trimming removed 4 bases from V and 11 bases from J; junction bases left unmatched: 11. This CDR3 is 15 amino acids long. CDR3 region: CSAIQTSGGAHKQFF. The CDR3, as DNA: TGCAGTGCTATCCAAACTAGCGGGGGGGCCCATAAGCAGTTCTTC.

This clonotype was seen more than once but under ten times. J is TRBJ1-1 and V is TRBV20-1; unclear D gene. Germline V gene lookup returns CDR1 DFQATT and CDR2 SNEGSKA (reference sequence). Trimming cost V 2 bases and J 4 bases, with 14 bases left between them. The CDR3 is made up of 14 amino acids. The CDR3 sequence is CSARSAGRITEAFF. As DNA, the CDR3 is TGCAGTGCTAGATCGGCCGGGAGGATCACTGAAGCTTTCTTT.

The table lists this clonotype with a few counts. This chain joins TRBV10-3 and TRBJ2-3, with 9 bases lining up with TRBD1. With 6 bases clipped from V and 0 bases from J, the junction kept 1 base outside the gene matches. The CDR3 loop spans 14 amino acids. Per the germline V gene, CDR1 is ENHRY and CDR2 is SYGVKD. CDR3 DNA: TGTGCCATCAGACAGGGGGCAAGCACAGATACGCAGTATTTT. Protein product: CAIRQGASTDTQYF.

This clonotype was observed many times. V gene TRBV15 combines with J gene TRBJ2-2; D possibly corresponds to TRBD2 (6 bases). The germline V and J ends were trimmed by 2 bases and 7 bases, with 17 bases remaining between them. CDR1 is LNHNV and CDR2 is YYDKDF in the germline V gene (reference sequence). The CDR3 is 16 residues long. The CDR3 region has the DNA TGTGCCACCAGCAGAAGTGGGACCGGAGGGAGCGGGGAGCTGTTTTTT. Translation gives CATSRSGTGGSGELFF. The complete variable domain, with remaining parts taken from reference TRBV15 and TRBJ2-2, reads DAMVIQNPRYQVTQFGKPVTLSCSQTLNHNVMYWYQQKSSQAPKLLFHYYDKDFNNEADTPDNFQSRRPNTSFCFLDIRSPGLGDTAMYLCATSRSGTGGSGELFFGEGSRLTVL.

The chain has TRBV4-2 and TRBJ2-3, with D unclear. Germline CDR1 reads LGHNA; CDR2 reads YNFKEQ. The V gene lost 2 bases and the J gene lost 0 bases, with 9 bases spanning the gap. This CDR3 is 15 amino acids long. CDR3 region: CASSQSETSTDTQYF. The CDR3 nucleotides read TGTGCCAGCAGCCAATCGGAGACTAGCACAGATACGCAGTATTTT.

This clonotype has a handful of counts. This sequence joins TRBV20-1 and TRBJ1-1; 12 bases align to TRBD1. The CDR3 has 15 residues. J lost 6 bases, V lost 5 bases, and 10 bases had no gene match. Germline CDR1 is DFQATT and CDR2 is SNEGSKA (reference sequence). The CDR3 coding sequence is TGCAGTGCTTCAAGGGGGACAGGGGGCAACGCTGAAGCTTTCTTT. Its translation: CSASRGTGGNAEAFF.

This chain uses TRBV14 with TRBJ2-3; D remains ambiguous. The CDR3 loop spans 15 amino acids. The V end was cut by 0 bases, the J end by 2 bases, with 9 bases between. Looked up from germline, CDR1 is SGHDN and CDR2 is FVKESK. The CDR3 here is CASSQEVVATDTQYF. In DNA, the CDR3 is TGTGCCAGCAGCCAAGAGGTCGTTGCCACAGATACGCAGTATTTT.

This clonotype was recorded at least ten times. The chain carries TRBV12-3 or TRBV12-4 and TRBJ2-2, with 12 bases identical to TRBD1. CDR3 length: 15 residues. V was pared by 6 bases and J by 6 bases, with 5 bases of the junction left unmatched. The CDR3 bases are TGTGCCAGCAGGAGGGACAGGGGGCTCTCCGGGGAGCTGTTTTTT. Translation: CASRRDRGLSGELFF.

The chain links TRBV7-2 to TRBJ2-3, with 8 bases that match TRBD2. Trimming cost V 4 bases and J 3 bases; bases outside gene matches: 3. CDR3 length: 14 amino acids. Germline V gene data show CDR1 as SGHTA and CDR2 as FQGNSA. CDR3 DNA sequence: TGTGCCAGCAGCTCAGCGGGGGTGACAGATACGCAGTATTTT. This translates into CASSSAGVTDTQYF.

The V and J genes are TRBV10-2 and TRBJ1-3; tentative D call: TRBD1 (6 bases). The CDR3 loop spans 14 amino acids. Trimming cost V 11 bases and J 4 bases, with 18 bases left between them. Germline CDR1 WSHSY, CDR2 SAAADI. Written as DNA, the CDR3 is TGCGCCGCCGGGGGGGGGCGGAAAGGAAACACCATATATTTT. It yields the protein CAAGGGRKGNTIYF.

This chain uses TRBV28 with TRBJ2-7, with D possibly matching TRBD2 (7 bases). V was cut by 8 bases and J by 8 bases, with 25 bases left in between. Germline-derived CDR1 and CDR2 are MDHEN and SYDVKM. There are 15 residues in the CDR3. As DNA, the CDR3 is TGTGCCAGCTCCCCCGGGGGGCGGGAGCGGGGCCAGCAGTACTTC. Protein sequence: CASSPGGRERGQQYF. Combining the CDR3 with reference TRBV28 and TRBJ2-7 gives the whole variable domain DVKVTQSSRYLVKRTGEKVFLECVQDMDHENMFWYRQDPGLGLRLIYFSYDVKMKEKGDIPEGYSVSREKKERFSLILESASTNQTSMYLCASSPGGRERGQQYFGPGTRLTVT.

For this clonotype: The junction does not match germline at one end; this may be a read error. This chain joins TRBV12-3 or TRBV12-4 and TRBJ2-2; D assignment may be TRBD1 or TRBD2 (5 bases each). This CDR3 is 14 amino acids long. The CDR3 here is CASSLQGWTGELLF. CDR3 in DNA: TGTGCCAGCAGTTTACAGGGATGGACCGGGGAGCTGCTTTTT.

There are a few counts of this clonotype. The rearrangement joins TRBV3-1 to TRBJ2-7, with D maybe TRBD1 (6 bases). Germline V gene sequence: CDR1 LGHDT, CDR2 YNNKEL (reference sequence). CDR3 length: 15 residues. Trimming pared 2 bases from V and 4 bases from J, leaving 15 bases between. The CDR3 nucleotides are TGTGCCAGCAGCCAATTTCCGGGACAATCGTACGAGCAGTACTTC. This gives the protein CASSQFPGQSYEQYF.

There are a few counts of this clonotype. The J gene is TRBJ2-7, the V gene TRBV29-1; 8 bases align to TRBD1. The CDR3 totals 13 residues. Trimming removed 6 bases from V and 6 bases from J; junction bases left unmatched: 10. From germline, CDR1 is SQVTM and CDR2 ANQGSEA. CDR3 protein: CSVDRDRGGEQYF. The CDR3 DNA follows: TGCAGCGTCGACCGCGACAGGGGAGGCGAGCAGTACTTC.

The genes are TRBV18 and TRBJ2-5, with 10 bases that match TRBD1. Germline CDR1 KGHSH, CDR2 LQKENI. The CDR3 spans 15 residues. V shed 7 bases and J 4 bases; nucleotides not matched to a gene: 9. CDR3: CASLTGTGAGETQYF. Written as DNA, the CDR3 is TGTGCCAGCTTGACCGGGACAGGGGCTGGAGAGACCCAGTACTTC.

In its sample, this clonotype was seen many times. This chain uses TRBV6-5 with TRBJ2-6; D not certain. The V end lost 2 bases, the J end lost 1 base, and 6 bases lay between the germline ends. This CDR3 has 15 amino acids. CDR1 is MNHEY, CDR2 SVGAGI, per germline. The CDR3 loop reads CASSYAVSGANVLTF. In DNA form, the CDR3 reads TGTGCCAGCAGTTACGCAGTGTCTGGGGCCAACGTCCTGACTTTC.

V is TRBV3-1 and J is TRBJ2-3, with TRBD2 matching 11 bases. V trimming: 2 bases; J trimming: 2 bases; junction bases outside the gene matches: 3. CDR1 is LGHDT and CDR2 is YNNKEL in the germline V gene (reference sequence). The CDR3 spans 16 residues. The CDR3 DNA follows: TGTGCCAGCAGCCAAACTAGCGGGGGATCCACAGATACGCAGTATTTT. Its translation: CASSQTSGGSTDTQYF.

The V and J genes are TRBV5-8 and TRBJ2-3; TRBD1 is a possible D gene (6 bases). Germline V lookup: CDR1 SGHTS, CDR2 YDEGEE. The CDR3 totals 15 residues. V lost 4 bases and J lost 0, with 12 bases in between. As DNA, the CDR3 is TGTGCCAGCAGCCTTCCGACAGGAAGCACAGATACGCAGTATTTT. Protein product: CASSLPTGSTDTQYF.

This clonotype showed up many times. The CDR3 here is CASSLVAGRELFF. DNA of the CDR3: TGCGCCAGCAGCTTGGTGGCAGGACGAGAGCTGTTTTTT. The chain uses TRBV5-1 and TRBJ2-2; D ambiguous. Trimming left V 0 bases short and J 11 bases short, with 11 bases between. The CDR3 has 13 residues. Germline V lookup: CDR1 SGHRS, CDR2 YFSETQ. The whole variable domain, filled in from reference TRBV5-1 and TRBJ2-2, reads KAGVTQTPRYLIKTRGQQVTLSCSPISGHRSVSWYQQTPGQGLQFLFEYFSETQRNKGNFPGRFSGRQFSNSRSEMNVSTLELGDSALYLCASSLVAGRELFFGEGSRLTVL.

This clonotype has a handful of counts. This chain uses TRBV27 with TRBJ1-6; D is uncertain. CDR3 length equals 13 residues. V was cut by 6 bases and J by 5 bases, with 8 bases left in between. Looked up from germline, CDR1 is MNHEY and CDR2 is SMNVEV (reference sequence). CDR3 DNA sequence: TGTGCCAGCAGGGAGCGGGATAATTCACCCCTCCACTTT. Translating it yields CASRERDNSPLHF.

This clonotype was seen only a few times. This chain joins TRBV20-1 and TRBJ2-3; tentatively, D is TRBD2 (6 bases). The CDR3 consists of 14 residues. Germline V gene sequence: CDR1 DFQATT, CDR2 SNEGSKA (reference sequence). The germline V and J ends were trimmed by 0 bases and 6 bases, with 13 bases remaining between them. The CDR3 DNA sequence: TGCAGTGCTAGAGACGTACTTGGGAGGGATACGCAGTATTTT. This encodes CSARDVLGRDTQYF.